The 6 T cell receptor beta chains below were found in one sample sequenced in a study of cytomegalovirus exposure and HLA in healthy donors. PCR was performed using 60 Vbeta and 13 Jbeta primers. The table came from immunoSEQ multiplex PCR; TCRdb's copy has only in-frame clones and leaves some out. The data hold tens of thousands of clones, with under 80% observed a single time. Sequenced material: PBMCs. These receptors were obtained from a male donor in good health and CMV-seropositive.

The count of this clone is one. The chain carries TRBV6-1 and TRBJ1-1, with TRBD1 as a possible D gene (6 bases). Per the germline V gene, CDR1 is MNHNS and CDR2 is SASEGT. The CDR3 consists of 16 residues. V lost 0 bases, J lost 6 bases, and 17 bases lay in between. In DNA, the CDR3 is TGTGCCAGCAGTGAAGCGAGGTTCGGGACAAACGCTGAAGCTTTCTTT. Its protein is CASSEARFGTNAEAFF.

The chain employs TRBV9 and TRBJ2-7, with TRBD1 identical over 8 bases. Germline-derived CDR1 and CDR2 are SGDLS and YYNGEE. Trimming cost V 4 bases and J 3 bases; bases outside gene matches: 3. The CDR3 has 13 amino acids. The CDR3 reads CASSIGQGYEQYF. The DNA of the CDR3 is TGTGCCAGCAGCATAGGACAGGGCTACGAGCAGTACTTC.

This chain connects TRBV2 to TRBJ1-4, with D unresolved. V was cut by 6 bases and J by 0 bases, with 11 bases left in between. Germline V gene lookup returns CDR1 SNHLY and CDR2 FYNNEI. CDR3 length: 15 amino acids. The CDR3 loop is CASSNLPATNEKLFF. CDR3 DNA: TGTGCCAGCAGCAATTTACCGGCAACTAATGAAAAACTGTTTTTT.

This clone was observed a few times. The CDR3 nucleotides read TGTGCCATCAGTCGAACAGGGGCGGACACTGAAGCTTTCTTT. It specifies CAISRTGADTEAFF. V gene TRBV10-3 combines with J gene TRBJ1-1; 7 nucleotides agree with TRBD1. Germline values: CDR1 ENHRY, CDR2 SYGVKD. With V trimmed by 5 bases and J by 3 bases, 6 bases remained unmatched. This CDR3 is built from 14 residues.

The CDR3 here is CASRRGGAGTDTQYF. As DNA, the CDR3 is TGTGCCAGCAGGAGAGGCGGGGCGGGCACAGATACGCAGTATTTT. This rearrangement joins TRBV2 to TRBJ2-3; D perhaps matches TRBD2 (6 bases). The CDR3 has 15 residues. CDR1 is SNHLY, CDR2 FYNNEI, per germline. V gave up 6 bases and J gave up 1 base, with 14 bases separating them.

The chain uses TRBV2 and TRBJ1-4, with no clear D. Germline V lookup: CDR1 SNHLY, CDR2 FYNNEI. The V end was cut by 6 bases, the J end by 8 bases, with 19 bases between. The CDR3 contains 15 residues. The CDR3 loop reads CASSPTNERAEKLFF. The CDR3 DNA sequence: TGTGCCAGCAGCCCTACTAATGAGAGGGCGGAAAAACTGTTTTTT.